Listed here is a single TCR beta chain. Trimming shortened V by 1 base and J by 2 bases, and 11 bases separated the two germline ends. The CDR3 runs to 15 residues. Germline V gene sequence: CDR1 MGHRA, CDR2 YSYEKL. This specimen comes from a study of control samples from healthy donors and cancer patients. Clones were read by immunoSEQ multiplex PCR, and TCRdb kept only the in-frame ones, dropping some. The sample has about 140,000 clones, approximately 94% seen once; the top ten hold about 12%. Sequencing input: blood. The sequence came from a man aged 40-49 years in good health. The chain uses TRBV4-1 and TRBJ2-5, with a possible D match to TRBD2 (5 bases). The CDR3 DNA is TGCGCCAGCAGCCAAGGAGGCGGGTGGCAAGAGACCCAGTACTTC. This gives the protein CASSQGGGWQETQYF.